These T cell receptor beta chains were read from a single sample in a study of T-cell reconstitution after alpha-beta-depleted transplantation in children. TCRdb ran MiXCR on the PCR reads and lists one entry per CDR3 protein. Of 250,000 to 400,000 distinct CDR3 sequences in the sample, approximately 23% were seen once. The sequencing used PBMCs, mostly from graft donor cells, collected 180 days after TCRalphabeta/CD19-depleted stem cell transplant. These receptors originate from a male patient younger than 18 who had a stem cell transplant for acute lymphoblastic leukemia, so the T cells may come from the graft donor. Each CDR3 is given with its conserved first and last residue. The order of the fields is D gene, clone size, V gene, J gene, CDR3 DNA, CDR3 protein. A D gene is named only where the DNA matches it firmly. Clone size is given for some rows only: seen once, a few or many times, or a class if the clone is expanded.

.	.	TRBV6-5	TRBJ2-4	TGTGCCAGCAGTCACCGGGACTCCGTCTCAAACATTCAGTACTTC	CASSHRDSVSNIQYF
.	.	TRBV27	TRBJ2-7	TGTGCCAGCAGCCCTTATGCTCGCGACGCAGCCTACGAGCAGTACTTC	CASSPYARDAAYEQYF
.	few	TRBV18	TRBJ2-3	TGTGCCAGCTCCCCGATGGATACGCAGTATTTT	CASSPMDTQYF
TRBD2	few	TRBV18	TRBJ2-7	TGTGCCAGCTCACAGGGGAGCGGGACCTACGAGCAGTACTTC	CASSQGSGTYEQYF
.	few	TRBV7-2	TRBJ1-5	TGTGCCAGCAGCCCAAGCTGGCGGCACAATCAGCCCCAGCATTTT	CASSPSWRHNQPQHF
.	.	TRBV4-2	TRBJ2-6	TGTGCCAGCAGCCCCGGGCTCTCTGGGGCCAACGTCCTGACTTTC	CASSPGLSGANVLTF
.	few	TRBV5-1	TRBJ2-1	TGCGCCAGCCAACCTAGGGGCAGAAGCTCCTACAATGAGCAGTTCTTC	CASQPRGRSSYNEQFF
TRBD2	.	TRBV18	TRBJ2-3	TGTGCCACCTCGACGGCGGGAGCCGATACGCAGTATTTT	CATSTAGADTQYF
TRBD1	.	TRBV5-6	TRBJ2-7	TGTGCCAGCAGCTCCACCCCAACAGGGGTGGTGGACGAGCAGTACTTC	CASSSTPTGVVDEQYF
.	few	TRBV7-9	TRBJ2-7	TGTGCCAGCAGCTTCCATTGGGACGAGCAGTACTTC	CASSFHWDEQYF
.	.	TRBV6-1	TRBJ1-2	TGTGCCAGCAGTGAAAGGCGAACCTATGGCTACACCTTC	CASSERRTYGYTF
.	.	TRBV12-3/TRBV12-4	TRBJ1-2	TGTGCCAGCTTTTCCGGACCGCTCGGCTATGGCTACACCTTC	CASFSGPLGYGYTF
TRBD2	.	TRBV3-1	TRBJ2-1	TGTGCCAGCAGTACACGGACTAGCGGGAGTAATGAGCAGTTCTTC	CASSTRTSGSNEQFF
.	few	TRBV12-3/TRBV12-4	TRBJ2-4	TGTGCCAGCAGTGCCTCCAGCCTAGTCTTCACCAAAAACATTCAGTACTTC	CASSASSLVFTKNIQYF
TRBD2	.	TRBV7-9	TRBJ2-1	TGTGCCAGCAGCATCCTTAGCGGGAGTACCTACAATGAGCAGTTCTTC	CASSILSGSTYNEQFF
.	few	TRBV27	TRBJ2-2	TGTGCCAGCAGTTTATACGGGGAGCTGTTTTTT	CASSLYGELFF
.	.	TRBV5-1	TRBJ2-7	TGCGCCAGCAGCTTCTCGGAGGAGCAGTACTTC	CASSFSEEQYF
TRBD1	.	TRBV27	TRBJ2-7	TGTGCCAGCGGCCCCGGGACAGGTCGGGGCTACGAGCAGTACTTC	CASGPGTGRGYEQYF
.	.	TRBV15	TRBJ2-2	TGTGCCACCAGCAGAGATAATCAGCCAGTCGGCGGGGAGCTGTTTTTT	CATSRDNQPVGGELFF
TRBD1	.	TRBV6-5	TRBJ2-7	TGTGCCAGCAGTTATGGACAGGGGTTCGCCTACGAGCAGTACTTC	CASSYGQGFAYEQYF